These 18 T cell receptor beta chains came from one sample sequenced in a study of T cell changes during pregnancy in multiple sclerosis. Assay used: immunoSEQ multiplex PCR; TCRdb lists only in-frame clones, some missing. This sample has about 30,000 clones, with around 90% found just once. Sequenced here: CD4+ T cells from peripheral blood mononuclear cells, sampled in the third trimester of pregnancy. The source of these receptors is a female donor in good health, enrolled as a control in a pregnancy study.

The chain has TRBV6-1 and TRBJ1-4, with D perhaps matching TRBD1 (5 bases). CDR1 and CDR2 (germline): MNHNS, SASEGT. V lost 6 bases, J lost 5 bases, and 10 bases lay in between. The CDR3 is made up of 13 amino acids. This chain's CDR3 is CASRRGHNEKLFF. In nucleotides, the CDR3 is TGTGCCAGCAGGAGAGGACACAATGAAAAACTGTTTTTT.

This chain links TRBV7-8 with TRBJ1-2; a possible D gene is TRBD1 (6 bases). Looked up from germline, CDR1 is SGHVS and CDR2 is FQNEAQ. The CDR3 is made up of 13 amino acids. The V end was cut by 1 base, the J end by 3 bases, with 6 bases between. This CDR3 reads CASSLDRDYGYTF. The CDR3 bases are TGTGCCAGCAGCTTAGACAGGGACTATGGCTACACCTTC. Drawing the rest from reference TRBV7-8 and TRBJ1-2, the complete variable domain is GAGVSQSPRYKVAKRGQDVALRCDPISGHVSLFWYQQALGQGPEFLTYFQNEAQLDKSGLPSDRFFAERPEGSVSTLKIQRTQQEDSAVYLCASSLDRDYGYTFGSGTRLTVV.

DNA of the CDR3: TGTGCCAGCAGTGAAAGTGGCCTTGAAGCTTTCTTT. It is translated as CASSESGLEAFF. The gene calls are TRBV2 and TRBJ1-1; D gene uncertain. Trimming stripped 2 bases from V and 7 bases from J, with 8 bases between. The CDR3 is 12 amino acids. Germline CDR1 is SNHLY and CDR2 is FYNNEI.

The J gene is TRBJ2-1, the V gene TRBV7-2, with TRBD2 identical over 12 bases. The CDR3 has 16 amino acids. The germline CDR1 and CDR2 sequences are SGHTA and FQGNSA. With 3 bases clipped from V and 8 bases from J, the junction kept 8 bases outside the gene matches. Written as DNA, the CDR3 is TGTGCCAGCAGCTTGGCGTCCACTAGCGGGGGGTATGAGCAGTTCTTC. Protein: CASSLASTSGGYEQFF.

The CDR3 region has the DNA TGTGCCAGCAGTGTGACTAGCGGGGGGGCGGGGAATGAGCAGTTCTTC. This codes for CASSVTSGGAGNEQFF. The genes are TRBV25-1 and TRBJ2-1; 14 nucleotides line up with TRBD2. V dropped 4 bases and J dropped 7; count of bases not matched to a gene: 6. CDR1 is MGHDK and CDR2 is SYGVNS in the germline V gene. This CDR3 has 16 residues.

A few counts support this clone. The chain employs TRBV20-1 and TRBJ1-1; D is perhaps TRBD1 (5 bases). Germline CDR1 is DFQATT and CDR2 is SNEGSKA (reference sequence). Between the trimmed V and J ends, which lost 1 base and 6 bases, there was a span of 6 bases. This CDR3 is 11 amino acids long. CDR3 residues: CSARGGAEAFF. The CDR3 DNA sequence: TGCAGTGCTAGAGGGGGGGCTGAAGCTTTCTTT.

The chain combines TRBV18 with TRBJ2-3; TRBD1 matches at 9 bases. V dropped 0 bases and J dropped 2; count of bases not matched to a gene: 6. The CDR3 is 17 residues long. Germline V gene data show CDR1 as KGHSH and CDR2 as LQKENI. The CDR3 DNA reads TGTGCCAGCTCACCACCGATTGGGACAGGGCACACAGATACGCAGTATTTT. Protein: CASSPPIGTGHTDTQYF.

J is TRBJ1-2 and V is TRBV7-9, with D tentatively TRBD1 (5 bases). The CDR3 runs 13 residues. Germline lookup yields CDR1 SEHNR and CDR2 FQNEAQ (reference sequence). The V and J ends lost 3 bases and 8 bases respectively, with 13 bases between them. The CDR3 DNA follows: TGTGCCAGCAGCTTGTCGGGGGACGTCGGCTACACCTTC. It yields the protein CASSLSGDVGYTF. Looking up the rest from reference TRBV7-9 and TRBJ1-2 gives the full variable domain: DTGVSQNPRHKITKRGQNVTFRCDPISEHNRLYWYRQTLGQGPEFLTYFQNEAQLEKSRLLSDRFSAERPKGSFSTLEIQRTEQGDSAMYLCASSLSGDVGYTFGSGTRLTVV.

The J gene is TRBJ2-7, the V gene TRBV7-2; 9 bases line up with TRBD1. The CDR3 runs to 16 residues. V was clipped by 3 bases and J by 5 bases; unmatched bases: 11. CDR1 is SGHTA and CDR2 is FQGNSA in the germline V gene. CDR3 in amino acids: CASSLGLDRGSNEQYF. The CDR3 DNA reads TGTGCCAGCAGCTTGGGACTCGACAGGGGGTCCAACGAGCAGTACTTC.

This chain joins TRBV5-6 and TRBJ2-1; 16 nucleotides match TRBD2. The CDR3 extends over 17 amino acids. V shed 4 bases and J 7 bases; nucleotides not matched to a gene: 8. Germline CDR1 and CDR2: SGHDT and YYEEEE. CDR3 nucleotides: TGTGCCAGCAGCCGGCCGGGACTAGCGGGGGGGCAGAATGAGCAGTTCTTC. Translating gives CASSRPGLAGGQNEQFF. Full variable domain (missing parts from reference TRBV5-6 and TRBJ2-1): DAGVTQSPTHLIKTRGQQVTLRCSPKSGHDTVSWYQQALGQGPQFIFQYYEEEERQRGNFPDRFSGHQFPNYSSELNVNALLLGDSALYLCASSRPGLAGGQNEQFFGPGTRLTVL.

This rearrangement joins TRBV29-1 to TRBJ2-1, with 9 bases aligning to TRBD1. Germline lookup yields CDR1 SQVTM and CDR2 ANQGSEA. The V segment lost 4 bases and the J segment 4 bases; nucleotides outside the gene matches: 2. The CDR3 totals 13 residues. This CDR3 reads CSVGQGVYNEQFF. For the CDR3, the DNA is TGCAGCGTTGGACAGGGGGTTTACAATGAGCAGTTCTTC.

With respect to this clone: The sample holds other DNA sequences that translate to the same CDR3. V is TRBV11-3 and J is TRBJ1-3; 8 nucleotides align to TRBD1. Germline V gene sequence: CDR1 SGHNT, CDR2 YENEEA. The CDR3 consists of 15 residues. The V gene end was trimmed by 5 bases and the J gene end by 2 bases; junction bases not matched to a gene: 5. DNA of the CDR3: TGTGCCAGCAGCCCAGGACAGGGACCTGGAAACACCATATATTTT. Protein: CASSPGQGPGNTIYF.

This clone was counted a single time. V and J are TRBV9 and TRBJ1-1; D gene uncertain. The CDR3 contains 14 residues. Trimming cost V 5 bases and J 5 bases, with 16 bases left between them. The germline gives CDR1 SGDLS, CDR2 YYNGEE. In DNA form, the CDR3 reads TGTGCCAGCAGTAAGGCGGGTAGTATGACTGAAGCTTTCTTT. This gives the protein CASSKAGSMTEAFF.

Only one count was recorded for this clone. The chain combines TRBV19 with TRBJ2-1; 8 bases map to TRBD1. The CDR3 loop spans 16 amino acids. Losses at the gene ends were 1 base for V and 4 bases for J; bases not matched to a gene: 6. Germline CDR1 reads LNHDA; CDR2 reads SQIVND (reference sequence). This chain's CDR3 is CASSIVRTGSYNEQFF. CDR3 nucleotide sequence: TGTGCCAGTAGTATAGTGAGGACAGGGTCATACAATGAGCAGTTCTTC.

The CDR3 here is CASSFGQGNSPLHF. The CDR3 nucleotides are TGTGCCAGCAGTTTCGGTCAGGGAAATTCACCCCTCCACTTT. V is TRBV27 and J is TRBJ1-6; maybe TRBD1 (5 bases). This CDR3 spans 14 amino acids. The germline gives CDR1 MNHEY, CDR2 SMNVEV (reference sequence). V was clipped by 3 bases and J by 7 bases, with 10 bases between them.

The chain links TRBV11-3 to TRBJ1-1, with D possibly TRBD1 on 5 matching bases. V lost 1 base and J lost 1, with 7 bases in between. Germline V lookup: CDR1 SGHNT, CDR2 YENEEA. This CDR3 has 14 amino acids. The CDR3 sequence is CASSLGTPNTEAFF. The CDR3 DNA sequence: TGTGCCAGCAGCTTAGGGACACCGAACACTGAAGCTTTCTTT.

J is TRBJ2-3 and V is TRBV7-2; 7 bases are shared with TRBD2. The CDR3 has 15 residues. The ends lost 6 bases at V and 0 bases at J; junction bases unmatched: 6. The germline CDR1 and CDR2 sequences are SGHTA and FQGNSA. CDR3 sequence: CASRAGLSSTDTQYF. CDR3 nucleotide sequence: TGTGCCAGCAGAGCGGGATTATCTAGCACAGATACGCAGTATTTT.

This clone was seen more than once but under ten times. The CDR3 loop reads CASSEVEGGRGYSPLHF. CDR3 DNA: TGTGCCAGCAGCGAGGTAGAAGGGGGCAGAGGTTATTCACCCCTCCACTTT. The V gene is TRBV9, the J gene TRBJ1-6; the match to TRBD1 covers 7 bases. Germline lookup yields CDR1 SGDLS and CDR2 YYNGEE. The ends lost 3 bases at V and 8 bases at J; junction bases unmatched: 14. The CDR3 extends over 17 amino acids.